The clone carrying this T cell receptor beta chain came up once. The data belong to a study of blood T cell repertoires in COVID-19. Looking at the study overall: The samples span acute and convalescent COVID-19 from the United States, Italy and Spain.

Ages ranged from roughly 18 to 95 years, with residence in about two dozen US areas. Participants were placed into cohorts based on the clinical history they reported. In the 2 weeks before study entry, exposed participants met a COVID-19 case, which was PCR-confirmed or clinician-diagnosed. Measured with immunoSEQ multiplex PCR; TCRdb has only the in-frame clones, and not every one. The sample yields 200,000 to 250,000 clones, about 90% seen once. There are 21 residues in the CDR3. J is TRBJ2-3 and V is TRBV7-5; the table's D gene call, TRBD2, was not cross checked with the DNA. TRBV7-5 constitutes a pseudogene. The receptor's source is a woman aged 30 to 39 who had been exposed to COVID-19. The sequencing input was PBMCs or T cells enriched from blood (not recorded which). The CDR3 bases are TGTGTCAGAAGCTTAGGTCCTAGGGGACTAGCGGGAGGGCCCCAGACAGATACGCAGTATTTT. Protein sequence: CVRSLGPRGLAGGPQTDTQYF.